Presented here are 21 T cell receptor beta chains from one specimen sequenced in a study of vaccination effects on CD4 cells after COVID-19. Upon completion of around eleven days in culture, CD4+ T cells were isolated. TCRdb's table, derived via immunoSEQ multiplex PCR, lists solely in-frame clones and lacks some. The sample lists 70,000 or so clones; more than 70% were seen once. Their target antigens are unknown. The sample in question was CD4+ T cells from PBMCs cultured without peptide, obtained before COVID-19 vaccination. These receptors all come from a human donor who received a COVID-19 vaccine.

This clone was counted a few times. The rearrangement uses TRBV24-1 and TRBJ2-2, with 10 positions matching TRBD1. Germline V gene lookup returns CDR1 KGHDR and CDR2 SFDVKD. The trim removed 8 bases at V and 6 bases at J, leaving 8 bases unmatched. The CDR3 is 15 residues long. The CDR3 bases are TGTGCCACCACCATGGGGACAGGGGAAGCCGGGGAGCTGTTTTTT. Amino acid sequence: CATTMGTGEAGELFF.

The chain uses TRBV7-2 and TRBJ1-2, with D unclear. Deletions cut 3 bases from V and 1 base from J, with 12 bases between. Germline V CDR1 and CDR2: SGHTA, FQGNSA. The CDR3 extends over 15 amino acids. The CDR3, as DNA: TGTGCCAGCAGCTTGGCCTCGGACGGTAACTATGGCTACACCTTC. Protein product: CASSLASDGNYGYTF.

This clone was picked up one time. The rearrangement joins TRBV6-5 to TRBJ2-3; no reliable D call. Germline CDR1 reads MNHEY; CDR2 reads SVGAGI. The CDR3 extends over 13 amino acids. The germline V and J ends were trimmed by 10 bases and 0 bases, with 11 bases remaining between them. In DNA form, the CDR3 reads TGTGCCAACTCCCTCCAAAGCACAGATACGCAGTATTTT. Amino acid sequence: CANSLQSTDTQYF.

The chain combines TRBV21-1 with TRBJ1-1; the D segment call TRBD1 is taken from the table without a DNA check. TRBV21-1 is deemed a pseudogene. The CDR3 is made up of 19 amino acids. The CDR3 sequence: CASSKNGTGTGVLNTEAFF. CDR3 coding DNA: TGTGCCAGCAGCAAAAACGGCACCGGGACAGGGGTACTGAACACTGAAGCTTTCTTT.

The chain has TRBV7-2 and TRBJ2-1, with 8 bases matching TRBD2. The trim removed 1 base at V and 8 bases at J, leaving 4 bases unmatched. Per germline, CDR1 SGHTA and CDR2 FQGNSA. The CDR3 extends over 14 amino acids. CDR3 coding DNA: TGTGCCAGCAGCTTAGGACTAGCGTTCGATGAGCAGTTCTTC. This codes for CASSLGLAFDEQFF.

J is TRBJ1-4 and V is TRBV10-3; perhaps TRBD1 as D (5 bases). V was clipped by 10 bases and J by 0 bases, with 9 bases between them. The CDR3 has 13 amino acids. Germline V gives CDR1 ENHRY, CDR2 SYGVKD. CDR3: CATGGATNEKLFF. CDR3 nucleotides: TGTGCCACTGGGGGTGCAACTAATGAAAAACTGTTTTTT.

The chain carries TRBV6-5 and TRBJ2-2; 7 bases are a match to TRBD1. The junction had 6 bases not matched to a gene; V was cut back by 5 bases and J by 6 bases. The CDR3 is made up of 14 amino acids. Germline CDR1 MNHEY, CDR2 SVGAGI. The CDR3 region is CASSTRGTAGELFF. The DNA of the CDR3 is TGTGCCAGCAGTACCAGGGGGACCGCCGGGGAGCTGTTTTTT.

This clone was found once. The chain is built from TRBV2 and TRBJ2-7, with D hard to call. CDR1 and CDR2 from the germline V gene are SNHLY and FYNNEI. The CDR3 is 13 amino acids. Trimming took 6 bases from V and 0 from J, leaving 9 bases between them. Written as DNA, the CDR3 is TGTGCCAGCAGGGGGTTGAGCTCCTACGAGCAGTACGTC. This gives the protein CASRGLSSYEQYV.

The CDR3 DNA follows: TGCGCCAGCAGTCGCCGGACTAGGGAGGAGACCCAGTACTTC. It specifies CASSRRTREETQYF. The gene calls are TRBV4-1 and TRBJ2-5; 7 nucleotides agree with TRBD2. The V gene end was trimmed by 6 bases and the J gene end by 5 bases; junction bases not matched to a gene: 9. CDR3 length: 14 amino acids. CDR1 and CDR2 (germline): MGHRA, YSYEKL.

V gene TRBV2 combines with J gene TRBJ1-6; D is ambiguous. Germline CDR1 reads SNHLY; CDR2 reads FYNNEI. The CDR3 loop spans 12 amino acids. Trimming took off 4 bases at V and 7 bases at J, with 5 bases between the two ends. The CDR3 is CASSVGNSPLHF. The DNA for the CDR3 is TGTGCCAGCAGTGTAGGGAATTCACCCCTCCACTTT.

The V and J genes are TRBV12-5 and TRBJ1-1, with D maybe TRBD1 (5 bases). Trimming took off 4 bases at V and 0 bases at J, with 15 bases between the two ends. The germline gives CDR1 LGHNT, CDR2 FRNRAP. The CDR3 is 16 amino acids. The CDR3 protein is CASGSSGHLLNTEAFF. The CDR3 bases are TGTGCTAGTGGTTCGTCGGGGCACCTCCTGAACACTGAAGCTTTCTTT.

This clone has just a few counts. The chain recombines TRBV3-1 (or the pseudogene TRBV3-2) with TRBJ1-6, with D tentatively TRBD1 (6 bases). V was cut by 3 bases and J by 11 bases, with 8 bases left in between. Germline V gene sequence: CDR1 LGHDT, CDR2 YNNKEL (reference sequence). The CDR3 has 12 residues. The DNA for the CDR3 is TGTGCCAGCAGCCACCGGACAGCACCCCTCCACTTT. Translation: CASSHRTAPLHF.

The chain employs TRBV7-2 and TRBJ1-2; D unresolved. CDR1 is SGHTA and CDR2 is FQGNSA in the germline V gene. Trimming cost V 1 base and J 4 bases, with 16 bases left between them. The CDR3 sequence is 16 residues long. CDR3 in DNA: TGTGCCAGCAGCTTAGACGCGGTAGGGATCTCCTATGGCTACACCTTC. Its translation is CASSLDAVGISYGYTF. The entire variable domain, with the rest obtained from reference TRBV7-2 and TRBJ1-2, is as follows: GAGVSQSPSNKVTEKGKDVELRCDPISGHTALYWYRQSLGQGLEFLIYFQGNSAPDKSGLPSDRFSAERTGGSVSTLTIQRTQQEDSAVYLCASSLDAVGISYGYTFGSGTRLTVV.

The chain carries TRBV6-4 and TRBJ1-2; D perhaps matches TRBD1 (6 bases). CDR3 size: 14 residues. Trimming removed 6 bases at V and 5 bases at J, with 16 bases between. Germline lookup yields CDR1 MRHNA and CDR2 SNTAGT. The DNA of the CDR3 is TGTGCCAGCAGACGAGGGGGTGGAATGTATGGCTACACCTTC. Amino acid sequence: CASRRGGGMYGYTF.

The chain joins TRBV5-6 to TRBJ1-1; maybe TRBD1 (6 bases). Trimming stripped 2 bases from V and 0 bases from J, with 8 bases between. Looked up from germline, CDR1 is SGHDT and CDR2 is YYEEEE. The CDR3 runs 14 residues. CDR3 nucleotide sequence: TGTGCCAGCAGCTTTCAGGGGCTGAACACTGAAGCTTTCTTT. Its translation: CASSFQGLNTEAFF.

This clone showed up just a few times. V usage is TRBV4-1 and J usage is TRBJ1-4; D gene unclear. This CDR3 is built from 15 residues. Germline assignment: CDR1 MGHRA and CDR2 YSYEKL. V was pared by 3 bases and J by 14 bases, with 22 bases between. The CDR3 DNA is TGCGCCAGCAGCCAGCCCCCGGATAACTACGGAGGTCTGTTTTTT. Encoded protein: CASSQPPDNYGGLFF.

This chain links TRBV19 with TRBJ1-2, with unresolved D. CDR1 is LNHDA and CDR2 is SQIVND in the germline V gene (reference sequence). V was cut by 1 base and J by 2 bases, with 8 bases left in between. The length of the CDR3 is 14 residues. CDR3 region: CASSIVRRNYGYTF. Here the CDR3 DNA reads TGTGCCAGTAGTATAGTTCGCAGAAACTATGGCTACACCTTC.

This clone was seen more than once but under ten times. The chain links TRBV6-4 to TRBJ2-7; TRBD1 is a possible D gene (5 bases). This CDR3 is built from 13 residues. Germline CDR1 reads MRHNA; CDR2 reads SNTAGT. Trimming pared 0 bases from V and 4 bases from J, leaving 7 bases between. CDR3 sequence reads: CASSDSTAYEQYV. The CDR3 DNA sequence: TGTGCCAGCAGTGACTCGACAGCGTACGAGCAGTACGTC.

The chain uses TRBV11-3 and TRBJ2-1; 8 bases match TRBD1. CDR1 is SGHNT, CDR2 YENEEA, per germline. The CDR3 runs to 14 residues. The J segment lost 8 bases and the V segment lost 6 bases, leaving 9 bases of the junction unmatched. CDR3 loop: CASSSSDRDDEQFF. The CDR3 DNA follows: TGTGCCAGCAGTTCCTCGGACAGGGACGATGAGCAGTTCTTC.

DNA of the CDR3: TGTGCCAGCAGTGCCTTAGCCGGGGACACTGAAGCTTTCTTT. Its translation is CASSALAGDTEAFF. The chain combines TRBV6-4 with TRBJ1-1, with D hard to call. There are 14 residues in the CDR3. V was cut by 4 bases and J by 3 bases, with 12 bases left in between. Germline CDR1 is MRHNA and CDR2 is SNTAGT.

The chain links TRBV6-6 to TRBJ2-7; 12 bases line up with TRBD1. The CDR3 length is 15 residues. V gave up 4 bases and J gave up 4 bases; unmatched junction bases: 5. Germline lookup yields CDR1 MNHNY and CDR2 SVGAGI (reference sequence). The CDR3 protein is CASSSGQGANYEQYV. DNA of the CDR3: TGTGCCAGCAGTTCGGGACAGGGGGCTAATTACGAGCAGTACGTC.